What follows are 32 T cell receptor beta chains derived from one specimen sequenced in a study of blood T cell repertoires in COVID-19. Profiling relied on immunoSEQ multiplex PCR, and the TCRdb table lists in-frame clones only, not all of them. The top ten clones hold 5% to 6.5% of a sample with around 100,000 clones, around nine tenths of them seen once. Sequenced material: peripheral blood. The source of these receptors is a human donor in a cohort sampled during active COVID-19.

The rearrangement links TRBV28 to TRBJ2-1; possibly TRBD2 for D (6 bases). V gave up 5 bases and J gave up 4 bases, with 15 bases separating them. This CDR3 is built from 15 residues. Per germline, CDR1 MDHEN and CDR2 SYDVKM. CDR3 region: CASSPGGRVYNEQFF. CDR3 in DNA: TGTGCCAGCAGTCCCGGGGGAAGAGTTTACAATGAGCAGTTCTTC.

The gene calls are TRBV11-3 and TRBJ2-7; 11 bases align to TRBD2. Germline trimming cut 5 bases from V and 3 bases from J; bases unmatched to any gene: 6. Germline V CDR1 and CDR2: SGHNT, YENEEA. The CDR3 consists of 15 residues. The CDR3: CASSPGLAVSYEQYF. The CDR3, as DNA: TGTGCCAGCAGCCCGGGACTAGCGGTAAGCTACGAGCAGTACTTC.

The genes are TRBV3-1 (or the pseudogene TRBV3-2) and TRBJ2-7; 9 nucleotides line up with TRBD1. In germline, CDR1 is LGHDT, CDR2 YNNKEL (reference sequence). There are 14 residues in the CDR3. The J segment lost 4 bases and the V segment lost 5 bases, leaving 6 bases of the junction unmatched. Written as DNA, the CDR3 is TGTGCCAGCAGCTCCGGACAGGGGTCGTACGAGCAGTACTTC. Its translation: CASSSGQGSYEQYF.

The chain joins TRBV27 to TRBJ2-1, with 8 bases aligning to TRBD1. This CDR3 is 15 amino acids long. Germline CDR1 is MNHEY and CDR2 is SMNVEV (reference sequence). V was clipped by 5 bases and J by 8 bases; unmatched bases: 11. CDR3 protein: CASSPDRGGIYEQFF. CDR3 nucleotide sequence: TGTGCCAGCAGTCCCGACAGGGGAGGTATCTATGAGCAGTTCTTC.

V is TRBV11-3 and J is TRBJ2-3; D is perhaps TRBD2 (6 bases). Germline V CDR1 and CDR2: SGHNT, YENEEA. The CDR3 has 14 amino acids. V lost 1 base, J lost 4 bases, and 9 bases lay in between. In DNA form, the CDR3 reads TGTGCCAGCAGCTTAGCGGGAGTACCAGATACGCAGTATTTT. Its protein product is CASSLAGVPDTQYF.

V usage is TRBV5-1 and J usage is TRBJ2-1, with D perhaps TRBD2 (5 bases). Trimming took 0 bases from V and 6 from J, leaving 10 bases between them. Germline V lookup: CDR1 SGHRS, CDR2 YFSETQ. This CDR3 contains 14 residues. In DNA, the CDR3 is TGCGCCAGCAGCTTGGAAGCGGCGGGCAATGAGCAGTTCTTC. Translation gives CASSLEAAGNEQFF.

This chain links TRBV19 with TRBJ1-5; 9 bases align to TRBD1. Looked up from germline, CDR1 is LNHDA and CDR2 is SQIVND (reference sequence). Trimming at V came to 0 bases and at J to 6 bases, leaving 12 bases not matched to a gene. The CDR3 consists of 18 residues. This chain's CDR3 is CASSIDPEGDRECQPQHF. The CDR3, as DNA: TGTGCCAGTAGTATAGATCCCGAGGGGGACAGGGAATGTCAGCCCCAGCATTTT.

V gene TRBV2 combines with J gene TRBJ1-5; 8 bases line up with TRBD1. CDR3 length: 15 amino acids. J was trimmed by 6 bases and V by 5 bases; bases with no gene match: 9. CDR1 SNHLY and CDR2 FYNNEI come from the germline V gene. CDR3 amino acids: CASSRDRGVLQPQHF. The CDR3 nucleotides are TGTGCCAGCAGTCGAGACAGGGGAGTGCTTCAGCCCCAGCATTTT.

V usage is TRBV7-9 and J usage is TRBJ2-7, with D perhaps matching TRBD2 (5 bases). The CDR3 has 13 residues. V was clipped by 5 bases and J by 3 bases, with 11 bases between them. The germline V gene encodes CDR1 SEHNR and CDR2 FQNEAQ (reference sequence). The CDR3 spells CASSPGIYYEQYF. CDR3 coding DNA: TGTGCCAGCAGCCCCGGGATATACTACGAGCAGTACTTC. Full variable domain (outside the CDR3, taken from reference TRBV7-9 and TRBJ2-7): DTGVSQNPRHKITKRGQNVTFRCDPISEHNRLYWYRQTLGQGPEFLTYFQNEAQLEKSRLLSDRFSAERPKGSFSTLEIQRTEQGDSAMYLCASSPGIYYEQYFGPGTRLTVT.

This sequence joins TRBV7-2 and TRBJ2-7, with 7 bases matching TRBD1. The CDR3 has 13 residues. V was pared by 4 bases and J by 1 base, with 1 base of the junction left unmatched. CDR1 and CDR2 (germline): SGHTA, FQGNSA. The CDR3: CASSSDRSYEQYF. In DNA, the CDR3 is TGTGCCAGCAGCTCGGACAGGTCCTACGAGCAGTACTTC.

V is TRBV19 and J is TRBJ1-6; D perhaps matches TRBD1 (6 bases). The ends were cut back, 3 bases at V and 7 bases at J, with 10 bases in the middle. The V gene's germline CDR1 is LNHDA and CDR2 SQIVND (reference sequence). The CDR3 covers 14 residues. The chain's CDR3 is CASSISGTNSPLHF. CDR3 DNA: TGTGCCAGTAGTATTTCGGGGACAAATTCACCCCTCCACTTT.

In DNA form, the CDR3 reads TGTGCCAGCAGGCGAGGGACAGTCAACTCCTACGAGCAGTACTTC. It yields the protein CASRRGTVNSYEQYF. This rearrangement joins TRBV28 to TRBJ2-7, with 7 bases that match TRBD1. V dropped 6 bases and J dropped 0; count of bases not matched to a gene: 8. Germline V gene sequence: CDR1 MDHEN, CDR2 SYDVKM. This CDR3 is 15 amino acids long.

The rearrangement joins TRBV4-1 to TRBJ2-1, with 13 bases identical to TRBD2. The CDR3 sequence is 19 residues long. The germline CDR1 and CDR2 sequences are MGHRA and YSYEKL. V was pared by 3 bases and J by 1 base, with 9 bases of the junction left unmatched. The chain's CDR3 is CASSQMGLAGKSSYNEQFF. As DNA, the CDR3 is TGCGCCAGCAGCCAGATGGGACTAGCGGGAAAGTCTTCCTACAATGAGCAGTTCTTC.

The genes are TRBV28 and TRBJ1-2, with D unclear. Germline V lookup: CDR1 MDHEN, CDR2 SYDVKM. The length of the CDR3 is 12 residues. Trimming stripped 2 bases from V and 6 bases from J, with 7 bases between. CDR3 DNA sequence: TGTGCCAGCAGTTTAGATGGGCATGGCTACACCTTC. This sequence encodes CASSLDGHGYTF.

This clone was seen only once. This chain joins TRBV11-3 and TRBJ2-7, with 7 bases aligning to TRBD1. Germline trimming cut 5 bases from V and 1 base from J; bases unmatched to any gene: 11. Germline CDR1 SGHNT, CDR2 YENEEA. The CDR3 is made up of 16 amino acids. CDR3 in amino acids: CASSPFSGTASYEQYF. The CDR3 coding sequence is TGTGCCAGCAGCCCCTTCTCCGGGACAGCTTCCTACGAGCAGTACTTC.

The rearrangement uses TRBV7-3 and TRBJ2-3; no clear D gene. CDR1 is SGHTA, CDR2 FQGTGA, per germline. The ends were cut back, 5 bases at V and 1 base at J, with 4 bases in the middle. The CDR3 sequence is 12 residues long. Here the CDR3 reads CASSPGTDTQYF. Written as DNA, the CDR3 is TGTGCCAGCAGCCCTGGCACAGATACGCAGTATTTT.

J is TRBJ2-7 and V is TRBV2; weak D call: TRBD1 (5 bases). V gave up 6 bases and J gave up 2 bases, with 23 bases separating them. Germline CDR1 and CDR2: SNHLY and FYNNEI. This CDR3 is built from 17 residues. The CDR3 protein is CASRFSSVGARAYEQYF. In nucleotides, the CDR3 is TGTGCCAGCAGATTTTCTTCGGTTGGGGCCCGGGCCTACGAGCAGTACTTC.

The chain couples TRBV4-3 to TRBJ2-3; 10 nucleotides match TRBD2. Per germline, CDR1 LGHNA and CDR2 YSLEER. The length of the CDR3 is 15 residues. Trimming at V came to 3 bases and at J to 6 bases, leaving 6 bases not matched to a gene. The CDR3 DNA reads as TGCGCCAGCAGCCACACTAGCGGGGCGAGGGATACGCAGTATTTT. Translation gives CASSHTSGARDTQYF.

This chain connects TRBV2 to TRBJ2-7; weak D call: TRBD2 (5 bases). Germline V gene data show CDR1 as SNHLY and CDR2 as FYNNEI. V was pared by 6 bases and J by 4 bases, with 7 bases between. The CDR3 covers 11 residues. The chain's CDR3 is CASRGEYEQYF. CDR3 DNA sequence: TGTGCCAGCAGGGGAGAGTACGAGCAGTACTTC. The whole variable domain, remainder taken from reference TRBV2 and TRBJ2-7, is EPEVTQTPSHQVTQMGQEVILRCVPISNHLYFYWYRQILGQKVEFLVSFYNNEISEKSEIFDDQFSVERPDGSNFTLKIRSTKLEDSAMYFCASRGEYEQYFGPGTRLTVT.

The V and J genes are TRBV27 and TRBJ2-7, with unresolved D. V lost 8 bases to trimming and J lost 6 bases, with 14 bases between them. This CDR3 region has 12 residues. Germline CDR1 MNHEY, CDR2 SMNVEV (reference sequence). CDR3 DNA sequence: TGTGCCAGCGAAACCTTCACGGGCGAGCAGTACTTC. It translates to CASETFTGEQYF.

The CDR3 here is CASSSDRVHEQYF. CDR3 sequence (DNA): TGCGCCAGCAGCTCGGACAGGGTCCACGAGCAGTACTTC. This chain links TRBV10-1 with TRBJ2-7; 8 bases fit TRBD1. This CDR3 is built from 13 residues. Germline V lookup: CDR1 WNHNN, CDR2 SYGVQD (reference sequence). V was clipped by 6 bases and J by 5 bases; unmatched bases: 6.

V is TRBV6-5 and J is TRBJ2-3; D is ambiguous. The V and J ends lost 3 bases and 2 bases respectively, with 9 bases between them. This CDR3 has 14 amino acids. Germline V gene data show CDR1 as MNHEY and CDR2 as SVGAGI. CDR3 sequence reads: CASSYGLHTDTQYF. The CDR3 DNA is TGTGCCAGCAGTTATGGGCTTCACACAGATACGCAGTATTTT.

The J gene is TRBJ2-7, the V gene TRBV5-6; possibly TRBD2 for D (5 bases). From germline, CDR1 is SGHDT and CDR2 YYEEEE. Trimming removed 1 base from V and 2 bases from J, with 10 bases in between. This CDR3 has 14 amino acids. The CDR3 region has the DNA TGTGCCAGCAGCTTGTACGGGATCGCCTACGAGCAGTACTTC. Its protein product is CASSLYGIAYEQYF.

V gene TRBV7-2 combines with J gene TRBJ2-1; D gene unclear. Germline V gene lookup returns CDR1 SGHTA and CDR2 FQGNSA. The length of the CDR3 is 13 residues. V was shortened by 1 base and J by 9 bases, with 10 bases between the two germline ends. The CDR3 region has the DNA TGTGCCAGCAGCTTAGACTACACGGGTGAGCAGTTCTTC. Translating it yields CASSLDYTGEQFF.

The chain recombines TRBV27 with TRBJ2-2; 9 nucleotides match TRBD1. With V trimmed by 4 bases and J by 4 bases, 7 bases remained unmatched. CDR1 is MNHEY, CDR2 SMNVEV, per germline (reference sequence). The CDR3 runs to 16 residues. The CDR3 bases are TGTGCCAGCAGTTACCGGGACAGGGCAGGCACCGGGGAGCTGTTTTTT. Protein sequence: CASSYRDRAGTGELFF.

The chain combines TRBV15 with TRBJ2-3; D might be TRBD2 (6 bases). The ends were cut back, 9 bases at V and 5 bases at J, with 12 bases in the middle. The CDR3 has 12 amino acids. Germline V gene data show CDR1 as LNHNV and CDR2 as YYDKDF (reference sequence). In DNA, the CDR3 is TGTGCCACTGGGCCGCGGGGAGATACGCAGTATTTT. Amino acid sequence: CATGPRGDTQYF.

The V gene is TRBV6-5, the J gene TRBJ1-3; 7 bases map to TRBD1. CDR1 is MNHEY, CDR2 SVGAGI, per germline. CDR3 length equals 15 residues. The ends lost 6 bases at V and 4 bases at J; junction bases unmatched: 9. The CDR3 region has the DNA TGTGCCAGCAGCCGTGCGACAGGGATGGGAAACACCATATATTTT. Translated: CASSRATGMGNTIYF.

V is TRBV4-1 and J is TRBJ2-1, with TRBD1 matching over 8 bases. With V trimmed by 2 bases and J by 4 bases, 7 bases remained unmatched. Germline-derived CDR1 and CDR2 are MGHRA and YSYEKL. The CDR3 spans 16 residues. CDR3 DNA sequence: TGCGCCAGCAGCCAATCGGACAGGGACGGGTACAATGAGCAGTTCTTC. Amino acid sequence: CASSQSDRDGYNEQFF.

This chain joins TRBV28 and TRBJ2-3; the match to TRBD2 covers 9 bases. Germline CDR1 is MDHEN and CDR2 is SYDVKM. The CDR3 covers 15 residues. The J segment lost 6 bases and the V segment lost 6 bases, leaving 10 bases of the junction unmatched. This CDR3 reads CASRLGVAGADTQYF. The CDR3 DNA is TGTGCCAGCAGACTCGGGGTAGCGGGAGCTGATACGCAGTATTTT.

V gene TRBV9 combines with J gene TRBJ1-3; a weak D match, TRBD1 (5 bases). Germline assignment: CDR1 SGDLS and CDR2 YYNGEE. CDR3 size: 17 residues. Trimming shortened V by 0 bases and J by 0 bases, and 13 bases separated the two germline ends. CDR3 in DNA: TGTGCCAGCAGCGTAGAACCCCAGGGAAGCTCTGGAAACACCATATATTTT. This translates into CASSVEPQGSSGNTIYF.

The chain carries TRBV7-8 and TRBJ1-2; 9 nucleotides align to TRBD1. Germline trimming cut 3 bases from V and 3 bases from J; bases unmatched to any gene: 5. The CDR3 is made up of 15 amino acids. CDR1 is SGHVS, CDR2 FQNEAQ, per germline. CDR3 sequence: CASSLRRDRDYGYTF. In DNA, the CDR3 is TGTGCCAGCAGCTTGCGCCGGGACAGGGACTATGGCTACACCTTC.

V and J are TRBV6-4 and TRBJ2-5; perhaps TRBD1 as D (5 bases). Trimming shortened V by 6 bases and J by 2 bases, and 10 bases separated the two germline ends. The CDR3 loop spans 13 amino acids. Germline CDR1 MRHNA, CDR2 SNTAGT. CDR3: CASSREPQETQYF. In DNA, the CDR3 is TGTGCCAGCAGCAGGGAACCACAAGAGACCCAGTACTTC.